This T cell receptor (delta chain) derives from a study of gamma-delta chains in newborns, infants, children. Across the whole study: Microbial exposure reportedly drives polyclonal innate γδ T cell expansion after birth.

This clone is classed as medium-sized. TCRdb re-called the reads via CATT. The sample contains 6,500 to 8,500 delta-chain clones, around 11% of which appear only once. This clonotype originated in a child who was a newborn, infant or young child, either healthy, febrile or measles-vaccinated (not recorded which). Sequencing was performed on blood.

CDR3 in amino acids: CACDPLGDLYTDKLIF. CDR3 coding DNA: TGTGCCTGTGACCCTCTGGGGGATCTGTACACCGATAAACTCATCTTT. This rearrangement joins TRDV2 to TRDJ1; TRDD3 agrees at 9 bases. Trimming cost V 3 bases and J 0 bases; bases outside gene matches: 7. Germline CDR1 is GEAIGNYY and CDR2 is EKD. The CDR3 contains 16 residues.